This T cell receptor beta chain comes out of a study of blood T cells in healthy people across ages. Germline-derived CDR1 and CDR2 are DFQATT and SNEGSKA (reference sequence). The CDR3 is 12 amino acids. A J-beta primer mix and a sample-barcoded 5' primer were used in a second PCR of roughly 6 to 12 cycles. MiXCR, run by TCRdb on the 5' RACE reads, gives a single entry per CDR3 protein. The table records approximately 800,000 distinct CDR3 sequences, approximately 24% of them present only once. These same data were also listed under a study on T cells of mothers and their children.

The chain carries TRBV20-1 and TRBJ2-1; 9 bases are a match to TRBD1. The DNA end is more similar to TRBJ2-7, so the J call may be wrong. The receptor comes from a boy between 5 and 17 years old in good health. Specimen: blood. This CDR3 is CSGWDREYEQYF. CDR3 coding DNA: TGCAGTGGTTGGGACAGGGAGTACGAGCAGTACTTC.